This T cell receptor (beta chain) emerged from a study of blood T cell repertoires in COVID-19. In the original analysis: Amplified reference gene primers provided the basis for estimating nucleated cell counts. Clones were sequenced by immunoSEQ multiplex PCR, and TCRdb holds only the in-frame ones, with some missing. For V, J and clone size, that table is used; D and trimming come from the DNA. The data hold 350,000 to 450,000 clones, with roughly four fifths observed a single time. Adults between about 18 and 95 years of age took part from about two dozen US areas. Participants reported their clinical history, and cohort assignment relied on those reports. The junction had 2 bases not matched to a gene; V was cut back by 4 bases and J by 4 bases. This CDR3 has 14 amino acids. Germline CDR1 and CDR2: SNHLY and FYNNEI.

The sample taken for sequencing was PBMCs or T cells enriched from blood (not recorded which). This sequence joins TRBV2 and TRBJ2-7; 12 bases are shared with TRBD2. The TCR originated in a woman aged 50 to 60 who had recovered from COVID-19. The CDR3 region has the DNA TGTGCCAGCAGTGCTAGCGGGGGGGGATACGAGCAGTACTTC. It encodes CASSASGGGYEQYF.